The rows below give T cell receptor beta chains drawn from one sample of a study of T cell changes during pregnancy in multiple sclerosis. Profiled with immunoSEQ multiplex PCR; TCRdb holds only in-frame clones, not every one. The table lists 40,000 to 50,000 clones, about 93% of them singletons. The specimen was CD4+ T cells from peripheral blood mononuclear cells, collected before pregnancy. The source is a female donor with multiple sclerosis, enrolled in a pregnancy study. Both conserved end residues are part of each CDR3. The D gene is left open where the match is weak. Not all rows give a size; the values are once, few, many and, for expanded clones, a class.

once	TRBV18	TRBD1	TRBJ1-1	CASSPTGQGSKKNTEAFF	TGTGCCAGCTCACCCACCGGACAGGGGAGTAAAAAAAACACTGAAGCTTTCTTT
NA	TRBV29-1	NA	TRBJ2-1	CSALGSNNEQFF	TGCAGCGCGCTGGGCTCTAACAATGAGCAGTTCTTC
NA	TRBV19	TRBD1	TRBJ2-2	CASSRDRVLGELFF	TGTGCCAGTAGCAGGGACAGGGTCCTCGGGGAGCTGTTTTTT
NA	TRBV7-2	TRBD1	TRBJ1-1	CASSLRTGANTEAFF	TGTGCCAGCAGCTTACGTACAGGGGCGAACACTGAAGCTTTCTTT
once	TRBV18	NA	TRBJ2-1	CASSRQLYNEQFF	TGTGCCAGCTCACGACAGCTATACAATGAGCAGTTCTTC
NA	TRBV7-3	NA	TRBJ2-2	CASSFSLNTGELFF	TGTGCCAGCAGCTTTTCCCTCAACACCGGGGAGCTGTTTTTT
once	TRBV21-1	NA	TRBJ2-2	CASDPGGQNWGTGELFF	TGTGCCAGCGATCCGGGGGGCCAAAACTGGGGCACCGGGGAGCTGTTTTTT
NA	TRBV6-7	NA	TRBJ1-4	CASSYFRGSGKVTNEKLFF	TGTGCCAGCAGTTACTTCAGAGGTTCAGGGAAGGTCACTAATGAAAAACTGTTTTTT
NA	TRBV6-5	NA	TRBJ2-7	CASQRGTTYEQYF	TGCGCCTCTCAGAGGGGGACAACCTACGAGCAGTACTTC
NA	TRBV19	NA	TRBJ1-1	CASTKLKRGNTEAFF	TGTGCCAGTACCAAACTCAAGCGGGGGAACACTGAAGCTTTCTTT
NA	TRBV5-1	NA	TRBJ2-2	CASSPGLGGMNTGELFF	TGCGCCAGCAGCCCAGGACTAGGGGGAATGAACACCGGGGAGCTGTTTTTT
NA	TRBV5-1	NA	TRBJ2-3	CASNLGHLGPDTQYF	TGCGCCAGCAACCTGGGACATCTGGGACCAGATACGCAGTATTTT
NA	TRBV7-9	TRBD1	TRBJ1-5	CASSQQGADQPQHF	TGTGCCAGCAGCCAACAGGGGGCGGATCAGCCCCAGCATTTT
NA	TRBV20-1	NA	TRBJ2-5	CSALKGKTQYF	TGCAGTGCTCTAAAGGGGAAGACCCAGTACTTC
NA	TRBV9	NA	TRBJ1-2	CASSTSGQFNYGYTF	TGTGCCAGCAGCACCTCCGGACAGTTTAACTATGGCTACACCTTC
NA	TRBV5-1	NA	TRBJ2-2	CASSLGQGNTGELFF	TGCGCCAGCAGCTTGGGTCAGGGTAACACCGGGGAGCTGTTTTTT
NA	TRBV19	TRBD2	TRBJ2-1	CASSTFIAGGYNEQFF	TGTGCCAGTAGTACCTTCATTGCGGGGGGATACAATGAGCAGTTCTTC
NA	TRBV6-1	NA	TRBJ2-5	CASTHGGAGQETQYF	TGTGCCAGCACGCACGGAGGGGCAGGGCAAGAGACCCAGTACTTC
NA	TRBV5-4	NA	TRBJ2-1	CASSIGQSTYNEQFF	TGTGCCAGCAGCATTGGACAGTCGACCTACAATGAGCAGTTCTTC
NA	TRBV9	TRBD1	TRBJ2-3	CASSVFSTGFTDTQYF	TGTGCCAGCAGCGTATTCTCGACAGGGTTCACAGATACGCAGTATTTT
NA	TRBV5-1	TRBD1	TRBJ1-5	CASSLGATTGGQPQHF	TGCGCCAGCAGCTTGGGGGCTACGACAGGGGGTCAGCCCCAGCATTTT
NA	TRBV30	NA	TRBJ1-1	CAWAMTARSEAFF	TGTGCCTGGGCAATGACAGCCAGATCCGAAGCTTTCTTT
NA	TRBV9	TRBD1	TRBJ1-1	CASGTGANTEAFF	TGTGCCAGCGGGACAGGGGCGAACACTGAAGCTTTCTTT
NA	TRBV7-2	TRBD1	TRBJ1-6	CASSLRGGPTSSPLHF	TGTGCCAGCAGCTTAAGAGGGGGCCCTACGAGTTCACCCCTCCACTTT
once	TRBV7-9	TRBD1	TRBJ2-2	CASSLTQGAYEELFF	TGTGCCAGCAGCTTAACCCAGGGGGCGTATGAGGAGCTGTTTTTT
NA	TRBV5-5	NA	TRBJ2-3	CASSQSGRHTDTQYF	TGTGCCAGCAGTCAAAGCGGCCGTCACACAGATACGCAGTATTTT
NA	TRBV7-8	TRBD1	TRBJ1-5	CASSPSDRGHQPQHF	TGTGCCAGCAGCCCATCTGACAGGGGGCATCAGCCCCAGCATTTT